This entry lists 3 T cell receptor beta chains sequenced from one sample in a study of technical replicates of blood from a few donors. The method was immunoSEQ multiplex PCR; TCRdb's version includes in-frame clones alone and lacks a portion of them. This sample yields 82,000 or so clones, of which 96% are seen a single time; approximately 0.39% belongs to the top ten. The sample taken for sequencing was T cells isolated from PBMCs. The receptors here all came from a human donor in good health.

The CDR3 is CASSVLYYEQYF. DNA for the CDR3: TGTGCCAGCAGTGTTCTATACTACGAGCAGTACTTC. The chain uses TRBV2 and TRBJ2-7, with D unclear. The CDR3 totals 12 residues. The ends were cut back, 4 bases at V and 3 bases at J, with 7 bases in the middle. Germline V lookup: CDR1 SNHLY, CDR2 FYNNEI.

The genes are TRBV28 and TRBJ1-2, with D uncertain. Germline V gene lookup returns CDR1 MDHEN and CDR2 SYDVKM. The V end was cut by 5 bases, the J end by 8 bases, with 18 bases between. There are 14 residues in the CDR3. The CDR3 DNA follows: TGTGCCAGCAGTAACGCGGGAGCCCGCGAGGGCTACACCTTC. It specifies CASSNAGAREGYTF.

The V call is TRBV10-2, the J call TRBJ1-1; D may be TRBD1 (5 bases). The length of the CDR3 is 14 residues. Trimming cost V 6 bases and J 0 bases, with 11 bases left between them. Germline CDR1 and CDR2: WSHSY and SAAADI. The CDR3 sequence is CASRPTAMNTEAFF. The CDR3, as DNA: TGCGCCAGCAGACCGACAGCGATGAACACTGAAGCTTTCTTT.